This is a list of T cell receptor beta chains from one sample in a study of metastatic and nonmetastatic thyroid tumors. TCRdb re-analyzed the PCR reads using MiXCR. The sample gives several thousand clones, approximately 14% of which show up once; 4.5% to 6% is in the top ten. The sample taken for sequencing was blood. The receptors were gathered from a female donor with papillary thyroid cancer or a benign thyroid nodule (not recorded which). Some clones in this sample may be carry-over from other donors' samples. Both conserved end residues are part of each CDR3. Each record gives: J gene, V gene, CDR3 protein.

TRBJ1-5 TRBV6-1 CASKTHSDNQPQHF
TRBJ1-1 TRBV6-1 CASSGPNTEAFF
TRBJ1-1 TRBV7-6 CASSYSLGGTLTEAFF
TRBJ2-3 TRBV20-1 CSASTPPGDTQYF
TRBJ2-2 TRBV12-5 CASGLRQGAATGELFF
TRBJ1-1 TRBV2 CASSESAGRATEAFF
TRBJ2-1 TRBV7-9 CASSFVEGAQFF
TRBJ2-3 TRBV6-1 CASQGLAGGPDTQYF
TRBJ2-2 TRBV6-1 CASQVGVAGELFF
TRBJ2-5 TRBV28 CASSSPGPREAETQYF
TRBJ2-1 TRBV19 CASSSTSGLDNEQFF
TRBJ1-1 TRBV10-3 CAISDRGNTEAFF
TRBJ2-7 TRBV10-3 CAISQDYEQYF
TRBJ2-3 TRBV19 CASSWSGGASSDTQYF
TRBJ2-1 TRBV6-1 CAAAPFSGEQFF
TRBJ1-1 TRBV29-1 CSVEGSLTNTEAFF
TRBJ1-3 TRBV25-1 CASSPRGRNTIYF